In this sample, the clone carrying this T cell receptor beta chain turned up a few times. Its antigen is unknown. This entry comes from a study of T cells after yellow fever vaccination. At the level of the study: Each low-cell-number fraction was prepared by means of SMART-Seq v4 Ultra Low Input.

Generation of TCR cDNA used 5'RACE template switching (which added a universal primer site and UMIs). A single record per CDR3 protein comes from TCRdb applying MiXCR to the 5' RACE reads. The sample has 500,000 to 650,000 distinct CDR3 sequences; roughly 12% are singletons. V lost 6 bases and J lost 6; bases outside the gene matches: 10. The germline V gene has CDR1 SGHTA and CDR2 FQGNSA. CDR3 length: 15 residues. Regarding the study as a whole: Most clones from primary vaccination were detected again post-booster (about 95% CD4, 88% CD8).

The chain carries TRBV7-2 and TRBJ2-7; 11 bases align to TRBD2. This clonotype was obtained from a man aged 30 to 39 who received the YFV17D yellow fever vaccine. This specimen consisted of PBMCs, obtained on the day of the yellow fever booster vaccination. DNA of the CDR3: TGTGCCAGCAGTCGGACTAGCGGGTCCTACTCCGAGCAGTACTTC. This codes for CASSRTSGSYSEQYF. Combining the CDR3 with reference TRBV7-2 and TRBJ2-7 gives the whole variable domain GAGVSQSPSNKVTEKGKDVELRCDPISGHTALYWYRQSLGQGLEFLIYFQGNSAPDKSGLPSDRFSAERTGGSVSTLTIQRTQQEDSAVYLCASSRTSGSYSEQYFGPGTRLTVT.